This T cell receptor (beta chain) is drawn from a study of cytomegalovirus exposure and HLA in healthy donors. This PCR relied on a set of 60 Vbeta primers and 13 Jbeta primers. Profiled with immunoSEQ multiplex PCR; TCRdb holds only in-frame clones, not every one. Altogether about 200,000 clones are present, approximately 86% being singletons, with the ten largest covering 0.25% to 0.4%. Trimming pared 5 bases from V and 12 bases from J, leaving 16 bases between. Germline assignment: CDR1 MNHNY and CDR2 SVGAGI (reference sequence). This CDR3 has 13 amino acids. Findings and limits, study-wide: In vitro testing confirmed three CMV-associated chains as specific for CMV antigens.

This clone was counted a few times. Its antigen is not known. The source of this sequence is a woman in her twenties or thirties in good health and CMV-seronegative. V gene TRBV6-6 combines with J gene TRBJ1-4, with D maybe TRBD1 (6 bases). Material: PBMCs. The CDR3 DNA reads TGTGCCAGCAGTACGGCAGGGGTGAGGGAACTGTTTTTT. As protein: CASSTAGVRELFF.